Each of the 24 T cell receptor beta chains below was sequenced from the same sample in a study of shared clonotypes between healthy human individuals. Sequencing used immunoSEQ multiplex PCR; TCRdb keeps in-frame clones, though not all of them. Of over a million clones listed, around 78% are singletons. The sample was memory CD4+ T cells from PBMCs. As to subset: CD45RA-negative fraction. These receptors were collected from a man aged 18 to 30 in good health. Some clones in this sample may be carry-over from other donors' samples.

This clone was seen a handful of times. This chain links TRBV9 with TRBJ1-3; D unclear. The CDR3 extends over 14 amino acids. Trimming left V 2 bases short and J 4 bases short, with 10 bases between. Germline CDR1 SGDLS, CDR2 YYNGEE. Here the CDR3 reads CASSVNMGGNTIYF. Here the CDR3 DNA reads TGTGCCAGCAGCGTTAATATGGGGGGAAACACCATATATTTT.

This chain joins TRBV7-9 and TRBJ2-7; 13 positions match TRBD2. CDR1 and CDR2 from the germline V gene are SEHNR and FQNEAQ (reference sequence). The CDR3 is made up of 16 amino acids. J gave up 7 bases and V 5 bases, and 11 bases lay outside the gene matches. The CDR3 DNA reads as TGTGCCAGCAGCCCAACCGGACTAGCGGGGGTGGGGGAGCAGTACTTC. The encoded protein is CASSPTGLAGVGEQYF.

This CDR3 reads CASSSGTGGPFHEQYF. For the CDR3, the DNA is TGCGCCAGCAGCTCAGGCACAGGGGGACCCTTCCACGAGCAGTACTTC. The gene calls are TRBV5-1 and TRBJ2-7; 8 nucleotides match TRBD1. The CDR3 is 16 amino acids. V was pared by 3 bases and J by 5 bases, with 13 bases of the junction left unmatched. Germline V CDR1 and CDR2: SGHRS, YFSETQ.

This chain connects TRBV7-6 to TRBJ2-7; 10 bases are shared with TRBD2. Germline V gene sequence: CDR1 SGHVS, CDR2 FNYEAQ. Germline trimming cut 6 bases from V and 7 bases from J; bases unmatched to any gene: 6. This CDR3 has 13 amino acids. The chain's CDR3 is CASRASGSREQYF. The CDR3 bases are TGTGCCAGCAGGGCTAGCGGGAGTCGTGAGCAGTACTTC.

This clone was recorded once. The CDR3 is CASSLGGRGTGNTIYF. CDR3 in DNA: TGTGCCAGCAGCTTGGGGGGACGGGGGACTGGAAACACCATATATTTT. The chain links TRBV7-2 to TRBJ1-3, with D maybe TRBD1 (5 bases). The CDR3 extends over 16 amino acids. The V end lost 3 bases, the J end lost 2 bases, and 14 bases lay between the germline ends. CDR1 and CDR2 (germline): SGHTA, FQGNSA. Full variable domain (remainder filled in from reference TRBV7-2 and TRBJ1-3): GAGVSQSPSNKVTEKGKDVELRCDPISGHTALYWYRQSLGQGLEFLIYFQGNSAPDKSGLPSDRFSAERTGGSVSTLTIQRTQQEDSAVYLCASSLGGRGTGNTIYFGEGSWLTVV.

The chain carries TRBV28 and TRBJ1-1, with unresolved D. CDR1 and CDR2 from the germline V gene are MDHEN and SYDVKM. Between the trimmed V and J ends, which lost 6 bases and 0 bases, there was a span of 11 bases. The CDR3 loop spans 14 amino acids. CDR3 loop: CASRSWSLNTEAFF. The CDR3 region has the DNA TGTGCCAGCAGATCATGGTCCCTGAACACTGAAGCTTTCTTT.

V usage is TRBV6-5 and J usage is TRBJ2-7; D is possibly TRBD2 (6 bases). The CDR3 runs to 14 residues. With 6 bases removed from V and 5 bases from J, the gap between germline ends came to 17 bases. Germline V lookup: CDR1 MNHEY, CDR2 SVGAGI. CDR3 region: CASRGREFSNEQYF. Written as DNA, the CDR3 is TGTGCCAGCAGAGGACGGGAGTTTAGCAACGAGCAGTACTTC.

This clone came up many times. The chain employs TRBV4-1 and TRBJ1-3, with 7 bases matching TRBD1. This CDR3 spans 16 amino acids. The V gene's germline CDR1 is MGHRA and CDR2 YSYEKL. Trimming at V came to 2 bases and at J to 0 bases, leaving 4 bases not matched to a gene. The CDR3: CASSQPGTVSGNTIYF. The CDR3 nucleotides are TGCGCCAGCAGCCAACCGGGGACAGTCTCTGGAAACACCATATATTTT.

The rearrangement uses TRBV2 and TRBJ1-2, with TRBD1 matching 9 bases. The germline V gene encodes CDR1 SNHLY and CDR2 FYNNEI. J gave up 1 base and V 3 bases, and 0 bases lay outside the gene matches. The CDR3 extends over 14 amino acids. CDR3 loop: CASSETGGNYGYTF. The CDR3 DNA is TGTGCCAGCAGTGAGACAGGGGGTAACTATGGCTACACCTTC.

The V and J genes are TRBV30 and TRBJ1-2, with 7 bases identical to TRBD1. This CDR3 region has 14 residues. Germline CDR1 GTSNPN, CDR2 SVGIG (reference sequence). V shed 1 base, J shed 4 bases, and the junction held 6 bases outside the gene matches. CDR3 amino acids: CAWSAPGQIYGYTF. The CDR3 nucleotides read TGTGCCTGGAGTGCGCCGGGACAGATCTATGGCTACACCTTC.

CDR3 DNA sequence: TGTGCCAGCAGCTTAGAGGGCGGAACGCCCCCCCTCGAGCAGTACTTC. It translates to CASSLEGGTPPLEQYF. The V call is TRBV7-2, the J call TRBJ2-7, with D hard to call. V lost 1 base to trimming and J lost 6 bases, with 19 bases between them. Germline values: CDR1 SGHTA, CDR2 FQGNSA. The CDR3 loop spans 16 amino acids.

CDR3 sequence (DNA): TGTGCCAGCTCACCTCAGGGACACCTCTACGAGCAGTACTTC. This gives the protein CASSPQGHLYEQYF. V gene TRBV18 combines with J gene TRBJ2-7; a possible D gene is TRBD1 (6 bases). Germline lookup yields CDR1 KGHSH and CDR2 LQKENI. The V end was cut by 3 bases, the J end by 3 bases, with 12 bases between. The CDR3 runs to 14 residues. The entire variable domain, with the rest obtained from reference TRBV18 and TRBJ2-7, is as follows: NAGVMQNPRHLVRRRGQEARLRCSPMKGHSHVYWYRQLPEEGLKFMVYLQKENIIDESGMPKERFSAEFPKEGPSILRIQQVVRGDSAAYFCASSPQGHLYEQYFGPGTRLTVT.

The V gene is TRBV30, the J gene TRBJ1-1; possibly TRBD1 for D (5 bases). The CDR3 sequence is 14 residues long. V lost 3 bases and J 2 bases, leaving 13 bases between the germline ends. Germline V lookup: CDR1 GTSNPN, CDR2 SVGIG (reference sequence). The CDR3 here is CAWRAGGTNTEAFF. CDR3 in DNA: TGTGCCTGGAGGGCTGGAGGGACCAACACTGAAGCTTTCTTT. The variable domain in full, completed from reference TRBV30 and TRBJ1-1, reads SQTIHQWPATLVQPVGSPLSLECTVEGTSNPNLYWYRQAAGRGLQLLFYSVGIGQISSEVPQNLSASRPQDRQFILSSKKLLLSDSGFYLCAWRAGGTNTEAFFGQGTRLTVV.

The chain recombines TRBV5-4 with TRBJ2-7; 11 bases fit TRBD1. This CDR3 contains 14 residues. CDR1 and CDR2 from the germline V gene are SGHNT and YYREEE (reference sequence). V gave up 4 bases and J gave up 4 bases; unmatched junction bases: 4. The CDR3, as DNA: TGTGCCAGCAGCGGCCGGGACAGGGGGTACGAGCAGTACTTC. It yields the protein CASSGRDRGYEQYF.

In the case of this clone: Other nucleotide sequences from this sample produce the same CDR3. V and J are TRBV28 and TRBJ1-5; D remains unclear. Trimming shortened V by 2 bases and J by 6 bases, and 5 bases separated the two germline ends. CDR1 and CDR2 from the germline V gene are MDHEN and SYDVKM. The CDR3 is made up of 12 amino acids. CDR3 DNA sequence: TGTGCCAGCAGTTTAAGGGTTCAGCCCCAGCATTTT. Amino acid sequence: CASSLRVQPQHF.

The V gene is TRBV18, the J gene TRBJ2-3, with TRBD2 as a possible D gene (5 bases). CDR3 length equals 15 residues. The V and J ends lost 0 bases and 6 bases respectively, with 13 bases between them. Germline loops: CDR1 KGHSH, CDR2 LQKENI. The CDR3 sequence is CASSPPAAGTDTQYF. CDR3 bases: TGTGCCAGCTCACCACCGGCCGCGGGTACGGATACGCAGTATTTT. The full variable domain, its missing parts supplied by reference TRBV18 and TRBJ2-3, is NAGVMQNPRHLVRRRGQEARLRCSPMKGHSHVYWYRQLPEEGLKFMVYLQKENIIDESGMPKERFSAEFPKEGPSILRIQQVVRGDSAAYFCASSPPAAGTDTQYFGPGTRLTVL.

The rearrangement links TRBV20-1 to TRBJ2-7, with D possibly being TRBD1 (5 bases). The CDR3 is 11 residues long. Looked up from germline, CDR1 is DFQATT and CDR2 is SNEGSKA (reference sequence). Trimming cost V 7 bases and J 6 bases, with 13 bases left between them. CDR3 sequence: CSVQVDIEQYF. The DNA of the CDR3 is TGCAGTGTACAGGTGGATATCGAGCAGTACTTC.

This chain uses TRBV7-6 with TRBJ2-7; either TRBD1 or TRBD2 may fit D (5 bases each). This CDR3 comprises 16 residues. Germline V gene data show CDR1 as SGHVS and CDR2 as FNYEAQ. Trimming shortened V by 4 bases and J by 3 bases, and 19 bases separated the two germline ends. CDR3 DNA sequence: TGTGCCAGCAGCTCCCACCCGGGACCAGAGAACTACGAGCAGTACTTC. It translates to CASSSHPGPENYEQYF.

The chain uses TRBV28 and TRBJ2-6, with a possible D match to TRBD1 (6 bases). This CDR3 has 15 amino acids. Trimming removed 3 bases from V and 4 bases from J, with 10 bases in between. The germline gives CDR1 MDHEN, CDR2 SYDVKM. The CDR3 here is CASSFTGWGANVLTF. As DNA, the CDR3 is TGTGCCAGCAGTTTCACAGGGTGGGGGGCCAACGTCCTGACTTTC.

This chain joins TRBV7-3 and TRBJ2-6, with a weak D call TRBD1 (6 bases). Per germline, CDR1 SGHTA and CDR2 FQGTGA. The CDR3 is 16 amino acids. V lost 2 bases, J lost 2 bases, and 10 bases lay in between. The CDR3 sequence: CASSLLGDTGANVLTF. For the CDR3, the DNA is TGTGCCAGCAGCTTATTGGGGGACACTGGGGCCAACGTCCTGACTTTC.

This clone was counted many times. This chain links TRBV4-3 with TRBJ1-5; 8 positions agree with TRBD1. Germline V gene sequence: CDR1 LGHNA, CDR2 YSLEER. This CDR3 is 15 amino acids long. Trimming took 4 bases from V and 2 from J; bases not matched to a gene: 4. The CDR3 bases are TGCGCCAGCAGCCGAGTACAGGGGGGCAATCAGCCCCAGCATTTT. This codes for CASSRVQGGNQPQHF.

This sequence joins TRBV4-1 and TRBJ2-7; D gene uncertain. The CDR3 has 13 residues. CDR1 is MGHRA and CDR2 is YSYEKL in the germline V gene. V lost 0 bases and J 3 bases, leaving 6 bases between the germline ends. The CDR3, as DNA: TGCGCCAGCAGCCAAGATCATGGCTACGAGCAGTACTTC. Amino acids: CASSQDHGYEQYF.

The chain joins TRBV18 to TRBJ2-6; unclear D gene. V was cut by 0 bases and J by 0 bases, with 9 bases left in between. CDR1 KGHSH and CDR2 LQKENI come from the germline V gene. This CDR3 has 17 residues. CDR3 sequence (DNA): TGTGCCAGCTCACCACCCGGACGGAGCTCTGGGGCCAACGTCCTGACTTTC. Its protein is CASSPPGRSSGANVLTF.

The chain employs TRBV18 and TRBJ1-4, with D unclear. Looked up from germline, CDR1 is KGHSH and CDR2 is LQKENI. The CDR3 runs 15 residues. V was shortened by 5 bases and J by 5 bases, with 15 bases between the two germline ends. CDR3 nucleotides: TGTGCCAGCTCAACCCGGAGGGCAGGAAATGAAAAACTGTTTTTT. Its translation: CASSTRRAGNEKLFF.